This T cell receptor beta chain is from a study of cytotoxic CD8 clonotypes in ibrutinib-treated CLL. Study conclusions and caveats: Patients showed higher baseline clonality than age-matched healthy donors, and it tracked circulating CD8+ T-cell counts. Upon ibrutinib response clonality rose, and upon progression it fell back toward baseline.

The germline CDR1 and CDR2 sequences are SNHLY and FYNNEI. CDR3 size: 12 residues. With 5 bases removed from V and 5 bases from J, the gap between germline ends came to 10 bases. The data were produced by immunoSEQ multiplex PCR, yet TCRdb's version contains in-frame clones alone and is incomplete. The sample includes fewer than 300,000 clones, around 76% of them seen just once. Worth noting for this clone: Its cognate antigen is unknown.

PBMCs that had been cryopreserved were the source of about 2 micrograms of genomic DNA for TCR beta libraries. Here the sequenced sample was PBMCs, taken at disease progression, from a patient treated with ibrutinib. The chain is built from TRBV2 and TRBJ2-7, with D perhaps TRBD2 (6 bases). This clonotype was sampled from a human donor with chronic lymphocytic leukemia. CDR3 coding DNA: TGTGCCAGCAGTCGGGGGAGAAACGAGCAGTACTTC. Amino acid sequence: CASSRGRNEQYF.